This T cell receptor beta chain was sequenced in a study of blood T cell repertoires in COVID-19 (dated by TCRdb to 2020 to 2022). Study-level background: Samples covering the acute and convalescent phases of COVID-19 were provided by collaborators in the United States, Italy and Spain. The prospective study material was composed of cDNA or gDNA derived from T cells, B-cell-depleted T cells, or PBMCs. Deeply sampled blood TCRbeta repertoires from subjects exposed to, actively infected with, or recovered from COVID-19 were included in the dataset. The repertoires were released in a freely available public database intended as a resource for research on the immune response to SARS-CoV-2. Samples were obtained from the ongoing ImmuneRACE study (first 160 participants) and from over a thousand subjects provided by 6 global collaborators. Nearly every sample came with metadata listing a de-identified subject ID, COVID-19 status, age in years and sex. Where available, HLA class I and class II types were obtained from metadata supplied by the sample provider rather than from assay-based typing.

The immunoSEQ Assay, a bias-controlled multiplex PCR, was used to amplify TCRbeta CDR3 regions from genomic DNA. Turning to the authors' computational methods: The number of nucleated cells in each sample was estimated by amplification of reference gene primers within the assay. To quantify the absolute abundance of each unique TCRbeta CDR3 rearrangement, sequence reads were collapsed and filtered. For each sample, productive Simpson clonality was calculated by taking the square root of Simpson's diversity index across productive rearrangements. TCRdb's version of the immuneACCESS table is confined to in-frame rearrangements and falls short of the full clone set. An unresolved V gene accounts for under half of the shortfall where checked; the remainder is of unknown origin. V and J calls and clone size are those listed in that table; D and trimming were worked out from the DNA. A total of about 210,000 clones appear in this sample, 89% of them only once. Clones ranked in the top ten supply about 5% of the sample.

The paper as a whole reports these results and caveats: The quantity of clinical and demographic metadata differed by source and by participant and was supplied without curation.

Per the germline V gene (reference sequence), LNHNV is the CDR1 and YYDKDF is the CDR2. The junction carries 2 bases between V and J, which are trimmed by 0 bases and 2 bases respectively. The CDR3 goes from the cysteine to the phenylalanine over 14 residues. Of all the DNA, just the CDR3 is kept, 42 bases in frame from base 1. With respect to this clone: The target of this receptor is not known. The sample holds no much larger clone one base away, and base qualities are not on file.

The collaborating institutions used their own protocols to collect whole blood in K2EDTA tubes. For TCRbeta analysis, collaborators shipped samples as frozen whole blood, isolated PBMCs, or DNA extracted from either of those sample types. The V gene is TRBV15 and the J gene is TRBJ2-6; the D gene cannot be named for sure. Material: peripheral blood. The TCR comes from a woman aged 40-49 years with acute or convalescent COVID-19. CDR3 protein: CATSRDAGANVLTF. The sequence in DNA is TGTGCCACCAGCAGAGACGCTGGGGCCAACGTCCTGACTTTC.